This T cell receptor (beta chain) was obtained from a study of OX40 agonist ivuxolimab in advanced cancers. Study information: Age averaged about 62 years (range roughly 23 to 85), and 82.7% were male.

Deletions cut 1 base from V and 1 base from J, with 13 bases between. This CDR3 spans 16 amino acids. The germline gives CDR1 SGHNT, CDR2 YYREEE (reference sequence). Produced via immunoSEQ multiplex PCR; TCRdb's table is partial and in-frame only. The sample shows 70,000 or so clones, approximately 86% of them seen only once. This sequence was found in an adult with an advanced solid tumor such as melanoma, head and neck, liver or kidney cancer. Specimen: CD4+ or CD8+ T cells sorted from blood, collected in a trial of the OX40 agonist ivuxolimab. The chain carries TRBV5-4 and TRBJ2-3, with TRBD1 as a possible D gene (6 bases). CDR3 DNA sequence: TGTGCCAGCAGCTTGCCAGGACAGAGACGCACAGATACGCAGTATTTT. This encodes CASSLPGQRRTDTQYF.